The 25 T cell receptor beta chains listed next were all sequenced from one sample in a study of cytotoxic CD8 clonotypes in ibrutinib-treated CLL (TCRdb year 2021). The sample's time point, from its label and the paper: around 25 months on ibrutinib. To prepare the library, the immunoSEQ multiplex PCR assay was applied. TCRdb provides this immuneACCESS table in a form limited to in-frame rearrangements. Some clones are lacking; in checked studies, under half of them reflect an unresolved V gene, and why the rest are absent is not known. Across this sample there are around 52,000 clones, with roughly 50% seen only once. The leading ten clones occupy roughly 21% of the sample. Sequenced here: PBMCs, sampled after 24 months of ibrutinib treatment. These receptors all stem from a human donor with chronic lymphocytic leukemia.

V is TRBV23-1 and J is TRBJ1-1; D ambiguous. TRBV23-1 is an ORF, with its function uncertain. The CDR3 is 11 residues long. V lost 7 bases to trimming and J lost 11 bases, with 14 bases between them. CDR3 residues: CASKHPPAAFF. For the CDR3, the DNA is TGCGCCAGCAAACATCCCCCGGCGGCTTTCTTT.

This sequence joins TRBV29-1 and TRBJ2-7; possibly TRBD1 or TRBD2 for D (5 bases each). V lost 6 bases, J lost 0 bases, and 12 bases lay in between. The germline gives CDR1 SQVTM, CDR2 ANQGSEA. The CDR3 consists of 13 residues. This CDR3 reads CSVGRAGSYEQYF. The CDR3 region has the DNA TGCAGCGTGGGCAGGGCGGGCTCCTACGAGCAGTACTTC.

The gene calls are TRBV25-1 and TRBJ1-4, with unresolved D. The V end was cut by 9 bases, the J end by 4 bases, with 9 bases between. The germline gives CDR1 MGHDK, CDR2 SYGVNS. This CDR3 is built from 12 residues. As DNA, the CDR3 is TGTGCCAGTAGACTGCTTAATGAAAAACTGTTTTTT. Translation gives CASRLLNEKLFF.

This clone was picked up many times. The chain carries TRBV6-1 and TRBJ2-2, with D possibly called TRBD1 or TRBD2 (5 bases each). The CDR3 sequence is 14 residues long. V was trimmed by 7 bases and J by 6 bases, leaving 15 bases between them. The germline gives CDR1 MNHNS, CDR2 SASEGT. The CDR3 sequence is CASIRDPGAGELFF. CDR3 coding DNA: TGTGCCAGCATAAGGGACCCCGGGGCCGGGGAGCTGTTTTTT.

The chain is built from TRBV28 and TRBJ1-4; D possibly corresponds to TRBD1 (5 bases). Germline V gene data show CDR1 as MDHEN and CDR2 as SYDVKM. There are 18 residues in the CDR3. V gave up 0 bases and J gave up 8 bases, with 22 bases separating them. In DNA form, the CDR3 reads TGTGCCAGCAGTTTATGGGCCTGGAAGGCAGGGCTTGACGAAAAACTGTTTTTT. Protein: CASSLWAWKAGLDEKLFF.

This clone was picked up one time. It may be a read error: a sequence one base away is much more abundant. Other DNA sequences from this sample encode an identical CDR3 as well. The chain combines TRBV4-1 with TRBJ2-7, with D perhaps TRBD2 (5 bases). This CDR3 spans 13 amino acids. The germline CDR1 and CDR2 sequences are MGHRA and YSYEKL. The CDR3 sequence is CARSERRNYEQYF. In DNA form, the CDR3 reads TGCGCCCGCTCCGAGCGGCGGAACTACGAGCAGTACTTT.

This clone showed up many times. The chain uses TRBV18 and TRBJ2-1; the D is unclear. Trimming removed 1 base from V and 5 bases from J, with 12 bases in between. From germline, CDR1 is KGHSH and CDR2 LQKENI. The CDR3 is 15 residues long. Here the CDR3 DNA reads TGTGCCAGCTCACCACTCCACCGGGCGGACAATGAGCAGTTCTTC. Translating gives CASSPLHRADNEQFF.

V and J are TRBV28 and TRBJ1-5; D perhaps matches TRBD1 (6 bases). The CDR3 is 16 residues long. V lost 6 bases and J 7 bases, leaving 22 bases between the germline ends. Germline values: CDR1 MDHEN, CDR2 SYDVKM. CDR3 sequence: CASSSVDLKGGQPQHF. In nucleotides, the CDR3 is TGTGCCAGCAGCTCGGTTGATCTCAAAGGGGGGCAGCCCCAGCATTTT. The variable domain in full, with the rest retrieved from reference TRBV28 and TRBJ1-5, is DVKVTQSSRYLVKRTGEKVFLECVQDMDHENMFWYRQDPGLGLRLIYFSYDVKMKEKGDIPEGYSVSREKKERFSLILESASTNQTSMYLCASSSVDLKGGQPQHFGDGTRLSIL.

The chain is built from TRBV6-5 and TRBJ2-5, with TRBD2 identical over 10 bases. Trimming took 7 bases from V and 5 from J; bases not matched to a gene: 10. The CDR3 loop spans 15 amino acids. Germline V CDR1 and CDR2: MNHEY, SVGAGI. The CDR3 is CASIRASGSRETQYF. For the CDR3, the DNA is TGTGCCAGCATTCGGGCTAGCGGGAGTAGGGAGACCCAGTACTTC.

The chain has TRBV7-2 and TRBJ1-1, with no clear D. The CDR3 extends over 14 amino acids. Germline CDR1 and CDR2: SGHTA and FQGNSA. V lost 3 bases, J lost 3 bases, and 11 bases lay in between. Written as DNA, the CDR3 is TGTGCCAGCAGCTTCTACGGACGGTACACTGAAGCTTTCTTT. It is translated as CASSFYGRYTEAFF.

V and J are TRBV7-2 and TRBJ1-5; 8 bases are a match to TRBD1. The CDR3 runs 13 residues. Germline V gene lookup returns CDR1 SGHTA and CDR2 FQGNSA. With 5 bases clipped from V and 6 bases from J, the junction kept 3 bases outside the gene matches. The CDR3: CASSVTGGQPQHF. In DNA, the CDR3 is TGTGCCAGCAGCGTTACAGGGGGTCAGCCCCAGCATTTT.

The rearrangement links TRBV6-1 to TRBJ2-5; D remains unclear. Trimming pared 6 bases from V and 5 bases from J, leaving 13 bases between. The germline gives CDR1 MNHNS, CDR2 SASEGT. The CDR3 sequence is 13 residues long. DNA for the CDR3: TGTGCCAGCAGCCATGAAGATCTTGAGACCCAGTACTTC. It yields the protein CASSHEDLETQYF.

There are many counts of this clone. The J gene is TRBJ2-6, the V gene TRBV6-1; D is uncertain. This CDR3 is 15 amino acids long. Trimming removed 6 bases at V and 4 bases at J, with 13 bases between. CDR1 MNHNS and CDR2 SASEGT come from the germline V gene. CDR3 protein: CASSRIGSGANVLTF. CDR3 DNA sequence: TGTGCCAGCAGCCGAATCGGGTCCGGGGCCAACGTCCTGACTTTC.

A few counts support this clone. This chain uses TRBV5-1 with TRBJ1-1; perhaps TRBD1 as D (5 bases). The germline V gene has CDR1 SGHRS and CDR2 YFSETQ. This CDR3 has 19 amino acids. V was clipped by 2 bases and J by 0 bases, with 23 bases between them. The CDR3 spells CASSFTGSGSGIMNTEAFF. The CDR3 DNA reads as TGCGCCAGCAGCTTTACTGGGTCAGGGTCTGGGATTATGAACACTGAAGCTTTCTTT.

Within the sample, this clone is medium-sized (0.01 to 0.1%). The rearrangement joins TRBV28 to TRBJ2-7; D remains unclear. V lost 3 bases to trimming and J lost 3 bases, with 12 bases between them. Looked up from germline, CDR1 is MDHEN and CDR2 is SYDVKM. This CDR3 comprises 14 residues. The CDR3 DNA is TGTGCCAGCAGTTTCGGGCAGCTCGGCTACGAGCAGTACTTC. Translation gives CASSFGQLGYEQYF.

The chain is built from TRBV7-9 and TRBJ1-4, with 7 bases matching TRBD1. Per germline, CDR1 SEHNR and CDR2 FQNEAQ (reference sequence). Trimming removed 4 bases from V and 7 bases from J; junction bases left unmatched: 9. This CDR3 region has 15 residues. Here the CDR3 reads CASSSTGAMSEKLFF. DNA of the CDR3: TGTGCCAGCAGCTCCACAGGGGCAATGAGTGAAAAACTGTTTTTT.

J is TRBJ2-7 and V is TRBV29-1; D is unclear. The germline CDR1 and CDR2 sequences are SQVTM and ANQGSEA. V was clipped by 4 bases and J by 0 bases, with 4 bases between them. The CDR3 spans 11 residues. The CDR3 coding sequence is TGCAGCGTTGCTAGCTCCTACGAGCAGTACTTC. Translating gives CSVASSYEQYF.

This chain uses TRBV6-1 with TRBJ1-5; unclear D gene. The V end lost 3 bases, the J end lost 1 base, and 4 bases lay between the germline ends. In germline, CDR1 is MNHNS, CDR2 SASEGT. The CDR3 consists of 13 residues. The CDR3, as DNA: TGTGCCAGCAGTGATAGGAGCAATCAGCCCCAGCATTTT. Residues: CASSDRSNQPQHF.

This clone appeared many times. This sequence joins TRBV6-1 and TRBJ1-6; D uncertain. Germline CDR1 MNHNS, CDR2 SASEGT. This CDR3 spans 12 amino acids. Trimming cost V 7 bases and J 9 bases, with 10 bases left between them. CDR3 sequence: CASTTSGSPLHF. DNA of the CDR3: TGTGCCAGCACAACTAGTGGTTCACCCCTCCACTTT.

The V and J genes are TRBV27 and TRBJ2-2; D possibly corresponds to TRBD1 (5 bases). V lost 2 bases and J lost 1, with 11 bases in between. The CDR3 has 16 amino acids. In germline, CDR1 is MNHEY, CDR2 SMNVEV (reference sequence). The CDR3 is CASSLKDTGNTGELFF. DNA of the CDR3: TGTGCCAGCAGTTTAAAGGATACAGGGAACACCGGGGAGCTGTTTTTT.

This clone was observed at least ten times. This chain connects TRBV19 to TRBJ2-3; D not certain. Germline-derived CDR1 and CDR2 are LNHDA and SQIVND (reference sequence). Trimming left V 5 bases short and J 6 bases short, with 12 bases between. The CDR3 consists of 13 residues. CDR3 amino acids: CASSLWERDTQYF. The DNA of the CDR3 is TGTGCCAGTAGTCTGTGGGAAAGGGATACGCAGTATTTT.

V gene TRBV7-2 combines with J gene TRBJ2-2; a weak D match, TRBD2 (6 bases). Looked up from germline, CDR1 is SGHTA and CDR2 is FQGNSA. The CDR3 has 14 residues. Trimming took 4 bases from V and 7 from J, leaving 13 bases between them. CDR3 sequence (DNA): TGTGCCAGCAGCTCCACTAGCTTTGGCGGGGAGCTGTTTTTT. Its translation: CASSSTSFGGELFF.

In regard to this clone: One end of the junction does not line up with germline, which may come from a read error. The chain is built from TRBV29-1 and TRBJ2-1; tentative D call: TRBD2 (6 bases). Germline values: CDR1 SQVTM, CDR2 ANQGSEA. The CDR3 totals 11 residues. As DNA, the CDR3 is TGCAGCGTTGTCTGGGGGGTGTTCGTGGTCTTC. It specifies CSVVWGVFVVF.

This clone was seen ten or more times. V usage is TRBV6-5 and J usage is TRBJ2-7, with 9 bases fitting TRBD2. Germline V lookup: CDR1 MNHEY, CDR2 SVGAGI. CDR3 length: 15 amino acids. Losses at the gene ends were 0 bases for V and 4 bases for J; bases not matched to a gene: 4. The CDR3 loop reads CASSYSRLAAYEQYF. In DNA form, the CDR3 reads TGTGCCAGCAGTTACTCAAGACTAGCGGCATACGAGCAGTACTTC.

This chain links TRBV28 with TRBJ2-6, with no clear D. Germline V gene lookup returns CDR1 MDHEN and CDR2 SYDVKM. The ends were cut back, 10 bases at V and 2 bases at J, with 9 bases in the middle. The CDR3 is 13 residues long. CDR3 region: CAISGAGANVLTF. In DNA form, the CDR3 reads TGTGCCATCTCAGGAGCTGGGGCCAACGTCCTGACTTTC.